A single sample is the source of the 21 T cell receptor beta chains below, sequenced in a study of cytomegalovirus exposure and HLA in healthy donors. In the PCR, 60 Vbeta and 13 Jbeta primers were used. Some clones are missing from TCRdb's copy, which holds only in-frame ones; the method was immunoSEQ multiplex PCR. This repertoire includes roughly 35,000 clones. The sample comprised PBMCs. The source of these receptors is a woman aged 35 to 49 in good health and CMV-seropositive.

The chain joins TRBV18 to TRBJ1-2, with 7 bases matching TRBD1. CDR3 length equals 16 residues. Germline V CDR1 and CDR2: KGHSH, LQKENI. J gave up 7 bases and V 1 base, and 12 bases lay outside the gene matches. CDR3 sequence reads: CASSPLPNTGAAGYTF. The CDR3 DNA follows: TGTGCCAGCTCACCACTACCTAATACAGGGGCGGCTGGCTACACCTTC. Together with reference TRBV18 and TRBJ1-2, the CDR3 gives the full variable domain: NAGVMQNPRHLVRRRGQEARLRCSPMKGHSHVYWYRQLPEEGLKFMVYLQKENIIDESGMPKERFSAEFPKEGPSILRIQQVVRGDSAAYFCASSPLPNTGAAGYTFGSGTRLTVV.

The chain is built from TRBV6-5 and TRBJ2-5, with 10 bases identical to TRBD2. CDR1 is MNHEY and CDR2 is SVGAGI in the germline V gene. J gave up 4 bases and V 0 bases, and 2 bases lay outside the gene matches. The CDR3 extends over 15 amino acids. The CDR3 reads CASSYSSGGGETQYF. CDR3 nucleotide sequence: TGTGCCAGCAGTTACTCGAGCGGGGGGGGAGAGACCCAGTACTTC.

The V gene is TRBV28, the J gene TRBJ1-2, with D possibly being TRBD1 (6 bases). Per germline, CDR1 MDHEN and CDR2 SYDVKM. This CDR3 is built from 15 residues. The V end was cut by 3 bases, the J end by 0 bases, with 11 bases between. The CDR3 DNA follows: TGTGCCAGCAGTTTCCCCGGGACACCTAACTATGGCTACACCTTC. It codes for CASSFPGTPNYGYTF.

CDR3 sequence reads: CASSKHRGRYEQYF. Written as DNA, the CDR3 is TGTGCCAGCAGTAAACACAGGGGACGGTACGAGCAGTACTTC. This rearrangement joins TRBV28 to TRBJ2-7; TRBD1 agrees at 7 bases. The CDR3 has 14 amino acids. Trimming took 5 bases from V and 4 from J; bases not matched to a gene: 8. CDR1 and CDR2 from the germline V gene are MDHEN and SYDVKM.

The chain recombines TRBV5-1 with TRBJ1-1; the D gene is possibly TRBD1 (6 bases). V lost 0 bases and J lost 11, with 20 bases in between. CDR1 is SGHRS, CDR2 YFSETQ, per germline. The CDR3 loop spans 15 amino acids. The CDR3 DNA follows: TGCGCCAGCAGCTTGGAAGGGGGGGCCTGGGATGCGGCTTTCTTT. This gives the protein CASSLEGGAWDAAFF.

In DNA, the CDR3 is TGTGCCAGCTCACCCGGACAGCCGAACACTGAAGCTTTCTTT. The encoded protein is CASSPGQPNTEAFF. The V gene is TRBV18, the J gene TRBJ1-1; D may be TRBD1 (6 bases). CDR1 and CDR2 from the germline V gene are KGHSH and LQKENI. The CDR3 covers 14 residues. Trimming left V 3 bases short and J 1 base short, with 9 bases between.

This rearrangement joins TRBV7-3 to TRBJ2-3, with D unresolved. Germline loops: CDR1 SGHTA, CDR2 FQGTGA. The V end lost 2 bases, the J end lost 6 bases, and 9 bases lay between the germline ends. The CDR3 has 13 residues. The CDR3 loop reads CASSLEVRDTQYF. The CDR3 DNA sequence: TGTGCCAGCAGCTTAGAGGTCCGGGATACGCAGTATTTT.

This chain joins TRBV5-1 and TRBJ2-3, with TRBD1 matching over 7 bases. V lost 1 base and J lost 4; bases outside the gene matches: 6. Germline assignment: CDR1 SGHRS and CDR2 YFSETQ. The CDR3 is 15 residues long. CDR3 coding DNA: TGCGCCAGCAGCTTGACTGAGGGGGCCCCAGATACGCAGTATTTT. Its translation is CASSLTEGAPDTQYF. Full variable domain (rest looked up from reference TRBV5-1 and TRBJ2-3): KAGVTQTPRYLIKTRGQQVTLSCSPISGHRSVSWYQQTPGQGLQFLFEYFSETQRNKGNFPGRFSGRQFSNSRSEMNVSTLELGDSALYLCASSLTEGAPDTQYFGPGTRLTVL.

V and J are TRBV5-1 and TRBJ2-1; 14 bases agree with TRBD2. The CDR3 is 16 amino acids. Germline CDR1 reads SGHRS; CDR2 reads YFSETQ. After removal of 3 bases from V and 8 bases from J, the junction contained 7 bases not matched to a gene. The CDR3 loop reads CASSYMTSGRAHEQFF. The CDR3 DNA sequence: TGCGCCAGCAGCTATATGACTAGCGGGAGGGCCCATGAGCAGTTCTTC.

This rearrangement joins TRBV20-1 to TRBJ2-7; 8 bases are a match to TRBD1. From germline, CDR1 is DFQATT and CDR2 SNEGSKA (reference sequence). Losses at the gene ends were 7 bases for V and 7 bases for J; bases not matched to a gene: 6. The CDR3 is made up of 11 amino acids. The CDR3 sequence: CSGTGKREQYF. The CDR3 DNA is TGCAGTGGGACAGGGAAAAGGGAGCAGTACTTC.

V usage is TRBV19 and J usage is TRBJ2-1, with D tentatively TRBD2 (8 bases). Trimming left V 3 bases short and J 4 bases short, with 16 bases between. The germline gives CDR1 LNHDA, CDR2 SQIVND (reference sequence). This CDR3 has 16 amino acids. This CDR3 is CASSIDGRGLYNEQFF. The CDR3 DNA is TGTGCCAGTAGTATTGACGGGAGGGGGCTATACAATGAGCAGTTCTTC. Full variable domain (rest looked up from reference TRBV19 and TRBJ2-1): DGGITQSPKYLFRKEGQNVTLSCEQNLNHDAMYWYRQDPGQGLRLIYYSQIVNDFQKGDIAEGYSVSREKKESFPLTVTSAQKNPTAFYLCASSIDGRGLYNEQFFGPGTRLTVL.

V is TRBV5-1 and J is TRBJ2-7; TRBD2 is a possible D gene (6 bases). Germline V gene data show CDR1 as SGHRS and CDR2 as YFSETQ. V shed 1 base and J shed 2 bases, with 13 bases lying between them. The CDR3 totals 15 residues. The CDR3 bases are TGCGCCAGCAGCTTGTTGGCTAGGGAGGCCTACGAGCAGTACTTC. Protein sequence: CASSLLAREAYEQYF.

V and J are TRBV28 and TRBJ2-2; weak D call: TRBD1 (6 bases). CDR1 is MDHEN, CDR2 SYDVKM, per germline. Trimming took off 5 bases at V and 1 base at J, with 11 bases between the two ends. The CDR3 has 15 amino acids. The CDR3 DNA reads as TGTGCCAGCAGTCAGGACAGCCGGAACACCGGGGAGCTGTTTTTT. The encoded protein is CASSQDSRNTGELFF.

The V call is TRBV7-2, the J call TRBJ2-5, with 7 positions matching TRBD1. The J call may be mistaken, given a closer DNA end match to TRBJ2-7. CDR1 SGHTA and CDR2 FQGNSA come from the germline V gene. The CDR3 consists of 15 residues. CDR3 residues: CASSSFGQVLYEQYF. The CDR3 bases are TGTGCCAGCAGCTCGTTCGGACAGGTCCTCTACGAGCAGTACTTC.

The genes are TRBV7-9 and TRBJ1-2, with D tentatively TRBD1 (6 bases). Germline CDR1 SEHNR, CDR2 FQNEAQ (reference sequence). The V and J ends lost 1 base and 0 bases respectively, with 6 bases between them. CDR3 length: 14 residues. In DNA form, the CDR3 reads TGTGCCAGCAGCTTAGAGGGGGCTAACTATGGCTACACCTTC. Its protein product is CASSLEGANYGYTF.

This sequence joins TRBV30 and TRBJ1-5, with D possibly matching TRBD1 (6 bases). Germline V CDR1 and CDR2: GTSNPN, SVGIG (reference sequence). Between the trimmed V and J ends, which lost 3 bases and 4 bases, there was a span of 16 bases. The CDR3 has 15 amino acids. This CDR3 is CAWRGRGRENQPQHF. CDR3 bases: TGTGCCTGGAGGGGCAGGGGCAGGGAGAATCAGCCCCAGCATTTT.

V is TRBV27 and J is TRBJ1-1; tentatively, D is TRBD1 (5 bases). V shed 3 bases and J shed 1 base, with 6 bases lying between them. Germline V gene lookup returns CDR1 MNHEY and CDR2 SMNVEV (reference sequence). The length of the CDR3 is 13 residues. CDR3 in DNA: TGTGCCAGCAGTTTGGGGGGGAACACTGAAGCTTTCTTT. Protein sequence: CASSLGGNTEAFF.

The rearrangement uses TRBV10-3 and TRBJ2-1; 8 bases match TRBD1. CDR3 size: 13 residues. J was trimmed by 9 bases and V by 6 bases; bases with no gene match: 7. Germline values: CDR1 ENHRY, CDR2 SYGVKD. CDR3 sequence (DNA): TGTGCCATCAGCCCGGACAGGGTGGGTGAGCAGTTCTTC. It codes for CAISPDRVGEQFF.

The CDR3 here is CASSPLDSAAEQYF. CDR3 in DNA: TGTGCCAGCAGTCCCCTAGATTCCGCGGCCGAGCAGTACTTC. The chain has TRBV28 and TRBJ2-7; D remains ambiguous. The CDR3 length is 14 residues. Trimming removed 5 bases from V and 6 bases from J, with 17 bases in between. CDR1 is MDHEN and CDR2 is SYDVKM in the germline V gene.

The chain has TRBV5-1 and TRBJ1-1, with TRBD1 as a possible D gene (6 bases). Germline V gene data show CDR1 as SGHRS and CDR2 as YFSETQ. V lost 1 base and J 5 bases, leaving 12 bases between the germline ends. CDR3 length: 14 residues. CDR3 sequence (DNA): TGCGCCAGCAGCTTGATCGGCAGGGGTACTGAAGCTTTCTTT. It codes for CASSLIGRGTEAFF.

The rearrangement joins TRBV28 to TRBJ2-1, with 10 bases lining up with TRBD2. The germline V gene encodes CDR1 MDHEN and CDR2 SYDVKM. The CDR3 covers 15 residues. Trimming removed 3 bases from V and 6 bases from J; junction bases left unmatched: 5. The CDR3 nucleotides are TGTGCCAGCAGTTTTAGCGGGAGGTCCCTCAATGAGCAGTTCTTC. Translated, it gives CASSFSGRSLNEQFF. The complete variable domain, with remaining parts taken from reference TRBV28 and TRBJ2-1, reads DVKVTQSSRYLVKRTGEKVFLECVQDMDHENMFWYRQDPGLGLRLIYFSYDVKMKEKGDIPEGYSVSREKKERFSLILESASTNQTSMYLCASSFSGRSLNEQFFGPGTRLTVL.